This TCR beta chain stems from a study of response to subunit inactivated influenza vaccine. Each CDR3 protein gets one entry after TCRdb re-called the RT-PCR reads with MiXCR. This table has about 500,000 distinct CDR3 sequences, 16% appearing once. This CDR3 is 16 amino acids long. Looked up from germline, CDR1 is MNHEY and CDR2 is SVGAGI. Trimming took off 2 bases at V and 0 bases at J, with 11 bases between the two ends. The sequence derives from a man between 50 and 70 years old who received an inactivated influenza vaccine. The chain employs TRBV6-5 and TRBJ2-4; D is unresolved. This sample comprised CD4+ T cells sorted from PBMCs, obtained roughly 24 months after vaccination. CDR3 DNA sequence: TGTGCCAGCAGTTACGGGCAGACGGTAGCCAAAAACATTCAGTACTTC. Amino acids: CASSYGQTVAKNIQYF.